The sequence of this T cell receptor beta chain was determined in a study of blood T cells in healthy people across ages (dated by TCRdb to the mid-2010s). With respect to the entire study: Template switching captured roughly one uniquely barcoded TCR beta cDNA molecule per two T cells in model experiments. Using deep sequencing normalized with unique cDNA molecular identifiers, the study measured how TCR beta repertoire diversity changes with age. The donors were split into four age groups: young (average 16 years), middle-aged (roughly 39), aged (about 56) and long-lived (roughly 77). To avoid experimental bias, donors of different ages were distributed randomly across sequencing lanes. For two donors (one aged 18 to 30 and one aged 80 or older), the study analyzed two additional independent replicas of 1 million unique cDNA reads from the same blood draw. Study-wide findings and limitations: Total diversity estimates from one million sequenced T cells were considered lower bounds and underestimates. Because donor CMV infection status was unknown, age-related changes in expanded clonotypes were potentially confounded. Compared with the aged group, the long-lived group had more naive CD4+ T cells, fewer expanded clones and increased TCR diversity, suggesting age selection. A strong correlation was found between observed TCR beta diversity and the percentage of naive T cells measured by flow cytometry. Observed TCR beta diversity per million T cells fell roughly linearly with age, and a significant reduction was already apparent by age around 39. Because profiling used bulk unsorted PBMCs, naive and antigen-experienced compartments could not be compared conclusively.

Library construction relied on 5' RACE. This sample was sequenced with an Illumina HiSeq 2500. The second PCR ran for about 6 to 12 cycles and used a J-beta primer mix along with a sample-barcoded 5' primer. A unique molecular identifier was introduced onto each TCR beta cDNA molecule by a template-switch 5' adaptor carrying 12 random nucleotides. Each sample yielded at least 3 million CDR3-containing paired-end reads. The Mint cDNA synthesis kit, primed by a TRBC-specific oligonucleotide, was used to synthesize first-strand cDNA from all RNA. Following uracil-DNA glycosylase treatment, all cDNA underwent a first 18-cycle PCR with the universal primers M1SS and BC2_uni_R. On the study's bioinformatics: For normalization, 1 million high-quality reads were randomly selected from each sample, with every read carrying a distinct molecular identifier. Instead of being binned into consensus sequences, reads with shared molecular identifiers were discarded. MiTCR, set to a Q25 quality threshold and the strictest error-elimination algorithm, was used for CDR3 identification, clonotype clustering and error correction. A nonparametric unseen species model with Euler transformation was used to estimate lower-bound total TCR beta diversity. TCRdb cleaned the public reads at Q25 with fastp, built clones with MiXCR and kept in-frame beta chains. Entries that share a CDR3 protein sequence are merged under the most common genes and DNA. The V and J calls come from TCRdb's annotation, not from the publication. The sample contains around 1.1 million distinct CDR3 sequences, under 40% of them found a single time. Less than 15% of the sample is in the top ten clones.

Systemically healthy Caucasian individuals from Russia, some 38 in total and aged roughly 6 to 100 years, were included as donors. Each donor gave ten milliliters of peripheral blood, drawn into EDTA-treated Vacutainer tubes. Ficoll-Paque density-gradient centrifugation was used to isolate PBMCs, with at least 7 million per sample. Total RNA, at least 6 micrograms per sample, was extracted from PBMCs with Trizol reagent. Naive CD45RAhigh/CD27high T cell percentages were measured by flow cytometry on a PBMC aliquot from every donor. Concerning this clonotype: Which antigen it targets is not known. One base away there is no much larger clone; base qualities are not given.

The germline V gene (reference sequence) yields PRHDT for CDR1 and FYEKMQ for CDR2. The CDR3, from cysteine to phenylalanine, totals 14 residues. The sequence is cut down to CDR3 DNA, 42 bases in frame from base 1. Trimming costs V 4 bases and J 3 bases, and their ends lie 10 bases apart. The sample consisted of blood. This sequence uses TRBV13 and TRBJ2-1; the D gene identity is not certain. The source is a man between 18 and 35 years old in good health. The base sequence is TGTGCCAGCAGCTCAGCTCCAGTCTACAATGAGCAGTTCTTC. Its protein is CASSSAPVYNEQFF. Outside the CDR3, residues come from the reference TRBV13 and TRBJ2-1 proteins, so the full variable domain is: AAGVIQSPRHLIKEKRETATLKCYPIPRHDTVYWYQQGPGQDPQFLISFYEKMQSDKGSIPDRFSAQQFSDYHSELNMSSLELGDSALYFCASSSAPVYNEQFFGPGTRLTVL.